Presented here are 5 T cell receptor beta chains from one specimen sequenced in a study of blood T cell repertoires in COVID-19. Method: immunoSEQ multiplex PCR; TCRdb's copy keeps in-frame clones and lacks some. There are 300,000 or so clones in the sample; roughly 84% occur only once, and approximately 0.99% lies in the top ten. What was sequenced was PBMCs or T cells enriched from blood (not recorded which). These receptors were obtained from a woman in her twenties or thirties who had recovered from COVID-19.

V is TRBV7-2 and J is TRBJ1-3, with unresolved D. Germline assignment: CDR1 SGHTA and CDR2 FQGNSA. Trimming left V 4 bases short and J 4 bases short, with 20 bases between. This CDR3 is built from 17 residues. The CDR3: CASSSPQGGRVGNTIYF. The CDR3 DNA reads TGTGCCAGCAGCTCCCCTCAAGGTGGTCGGGTGGGAAACACCATATATTTT.

The chain joins TRBV4-3 to TRBJ1-2; D is ambiguous. CDR3 length equals 13 residues. With 0 bases removed from V and 6 bases from J, the gap between germline ends came to 8 bases. CDR1 is LGHNA and CDR2 is YSLEER in the germline V gene. The CDR3, as DNA: TGCGCCAGCAGCCAAGATTTTTCGGATGGCTACACCTTC. This sequence encodes CASSQDFSDGYTF.

This sequence joins TRBV19 and TRBJ1-2; 7 nucleotides match TRBD1. Germline CDR1 LNHDA, CDR2 SQIVND (reference sequence). The CDR3 totals 16 residues. V shed 7 bases and J 4 bases; nucleotides not matched to a gene: 15. CDR3: CASTKNQGDDFYGYTF. The CDR3 bases are TGTGCCAGTACTAAAAACCAGGGGGACGACTTCTATGGCTACACCTTC.

The rearrangement links TRBV7-7 to TRBJ2-5; the match to TRBD2 covers 9 bases. Germline CDR1 and CDR2: SSHAT and FNYEAQ (reference sequence). The CDR3 consists of 15 residues. The V and J ends lost 2 bases and 2 bases, in that order; junction bases with no gene match: 3. DNA for the CDR3: TGTGCCAGCAGCTTAAGACTAGCGGTACAAGAGACCCAGTACTTC. Translated, it gives CASSLRLAVQETQYF.

The chain uses TRBV2 and TRBJ1-2, with a tentative D call TRBD1 (5 bases). There are 13 residues in the CDR3. The germline V gene has CDR1 SNHLY and CDR2 FYNNEI. Deletions cut 6 bases from V and 5 bases from J, with 13 bases between. CDR3 region: CASSQSQGYGYTF. The CDR3 region has the DNA TGTGCCAGCAGCCAATCCCAGGGTTATGGCTACACCTTC.